This T cell receptor beta chain was sequenced during a study of blood T cells in healthy people across ages. General study results and limits: Across the age range, TCR beta diversity per million T cells fell in a roughly linear way. Using unsorted PBMCs precluded a conclusive naive versus antigen-experienced comparison.

V lost 5 bases and J lost 4, with 9 bases in between. This CDR3 comprises 13 residues. Germline V gene lookup returns CDR1 SGHTA and CDR2 FQGNSA. This clonotype was found a few times. Its specificity is unknown. Primers used in a second PCR of about 7 to 12 cycles were a sample-barcoded 5' primer and a J-beta primer mix. TCRdb re-analysed the 5' RACE reads in MiXCR, keeping a single row per CDR3 protein. The top ten hold 20% to 25% of the sample, which has 540,000 or so distinct CDR3 sequences, around 50% seen once. Sequenced input: blood. The chain recombines TRBV7-2 with TRBJ2-1; D is unresolved. This clonotype was obtained from an elderly man in good health. The DNA of the CDR3 is TGTGCCAGCAGCGTTGGGTTTTACAATGAGCAGTTCTTC. Translation gives CASSVGFYNEQFF. Full variable domain (missing parts from reference TRBV7-2 and TRBJ2-1): GAGVSQSPSNKVTEKGKDVELRCDPISGHTALYWYRQSLGQGLEFLIYFQGNSAPDKSGLPSDRFSAERTGGSVSTLTIQRTQQEDSAVYLCASSVGFYNEQFFGPGTRLTVL.